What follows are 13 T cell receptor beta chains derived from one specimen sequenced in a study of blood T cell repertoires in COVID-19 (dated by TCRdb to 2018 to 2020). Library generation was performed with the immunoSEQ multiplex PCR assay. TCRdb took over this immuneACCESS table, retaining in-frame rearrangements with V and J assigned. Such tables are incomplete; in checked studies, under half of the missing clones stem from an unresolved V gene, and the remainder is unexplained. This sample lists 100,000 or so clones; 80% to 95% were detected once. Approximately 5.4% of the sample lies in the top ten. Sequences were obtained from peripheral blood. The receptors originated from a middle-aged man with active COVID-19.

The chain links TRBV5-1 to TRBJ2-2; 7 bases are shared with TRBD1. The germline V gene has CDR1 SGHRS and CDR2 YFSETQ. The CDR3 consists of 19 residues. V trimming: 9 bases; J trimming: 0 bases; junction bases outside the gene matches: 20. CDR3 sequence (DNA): TGCGCCACCACAATCAAAAGACAGGGCAACCCCTCGAACACCGGGGAGCTGTTTTTT. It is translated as CATTIKRQGNPSNTGELFF.

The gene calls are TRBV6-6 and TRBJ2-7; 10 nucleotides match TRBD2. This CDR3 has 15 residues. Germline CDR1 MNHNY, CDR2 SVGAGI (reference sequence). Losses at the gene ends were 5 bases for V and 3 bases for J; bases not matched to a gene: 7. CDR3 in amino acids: CASSRLAGEGYEQYF. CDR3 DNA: TGTGCCAGCAGTCGTCTAGCGGGAGAGGGCTACGAGCAGTACTTC.

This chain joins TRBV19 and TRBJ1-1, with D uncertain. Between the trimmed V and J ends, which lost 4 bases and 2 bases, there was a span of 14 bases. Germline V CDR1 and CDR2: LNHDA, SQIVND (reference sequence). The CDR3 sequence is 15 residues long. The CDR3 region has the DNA TGTGCCAGTAGTAATTTTCCGAGGGAAAACACTGAAGCTTTCTTT. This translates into CASSNFPRENTEAFF.

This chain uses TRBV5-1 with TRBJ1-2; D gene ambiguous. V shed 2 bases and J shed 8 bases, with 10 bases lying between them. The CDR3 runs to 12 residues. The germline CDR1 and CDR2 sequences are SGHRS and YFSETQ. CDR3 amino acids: CASSFQEEGYTF. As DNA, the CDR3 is TGCGCCAGCAGCTTCCAGGAGGAAGGCTACACCTTC.

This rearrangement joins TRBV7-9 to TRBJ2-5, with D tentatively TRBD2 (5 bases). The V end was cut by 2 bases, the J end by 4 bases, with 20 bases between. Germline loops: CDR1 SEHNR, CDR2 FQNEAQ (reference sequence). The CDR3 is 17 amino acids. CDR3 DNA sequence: TGTGCCAGCAGCTTAACCTACGACGGTTTGGGGAGAGAGACCCAGTACTTC. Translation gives CASSLTYDGLGRETQYF.

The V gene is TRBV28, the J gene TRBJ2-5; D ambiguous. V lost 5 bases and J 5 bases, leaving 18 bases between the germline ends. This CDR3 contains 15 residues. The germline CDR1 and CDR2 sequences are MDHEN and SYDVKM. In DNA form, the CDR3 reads TGTGCCAGCAGTGCCTCCCGTCCGCTGCGGGAGACCCAGTACTTC. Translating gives CASSASRPLRETQYF.

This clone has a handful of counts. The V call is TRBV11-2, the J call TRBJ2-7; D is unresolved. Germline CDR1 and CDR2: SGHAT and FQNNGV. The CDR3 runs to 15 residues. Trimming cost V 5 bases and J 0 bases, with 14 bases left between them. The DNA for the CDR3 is TGTGCCAGCAGCCCTGAATCAGCGTACTCCTACGAGCAGTACTTC. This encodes CASSPESAYSYEQYF.

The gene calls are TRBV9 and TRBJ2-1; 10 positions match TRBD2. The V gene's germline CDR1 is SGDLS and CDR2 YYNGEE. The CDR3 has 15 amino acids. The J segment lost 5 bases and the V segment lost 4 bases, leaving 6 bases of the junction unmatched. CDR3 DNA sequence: TGTGCCAGCAGCATCGGGACTAGCGATCACAATGAGCAGTTCTTC. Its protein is CASSIGTSDHNEQFF.

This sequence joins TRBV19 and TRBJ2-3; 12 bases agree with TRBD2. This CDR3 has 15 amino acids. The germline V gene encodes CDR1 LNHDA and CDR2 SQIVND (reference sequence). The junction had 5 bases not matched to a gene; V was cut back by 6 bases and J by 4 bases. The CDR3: CASRTSGSISDTQYF. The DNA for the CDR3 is TGTGCCAGTAGGACTAGCGGGAGCATCTCAGATACGCAGTATTTT.

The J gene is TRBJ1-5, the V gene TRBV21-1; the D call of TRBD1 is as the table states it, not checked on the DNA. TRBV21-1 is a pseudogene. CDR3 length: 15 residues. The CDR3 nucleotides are TGTGCCAGCGCGGGGGGACAGGGGTTGTGTCAGCCCCAGCATTTT. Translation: CASAGGQGLCQPQHF.

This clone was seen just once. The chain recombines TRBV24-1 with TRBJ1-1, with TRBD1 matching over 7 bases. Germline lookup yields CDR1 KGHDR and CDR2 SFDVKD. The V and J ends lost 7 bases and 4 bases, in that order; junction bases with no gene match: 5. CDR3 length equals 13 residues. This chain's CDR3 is CATRKNRGTEAFF. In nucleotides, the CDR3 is TGTGCCACCAGAAAAAACAGGGGCACTGAAGCTTTCTTT.

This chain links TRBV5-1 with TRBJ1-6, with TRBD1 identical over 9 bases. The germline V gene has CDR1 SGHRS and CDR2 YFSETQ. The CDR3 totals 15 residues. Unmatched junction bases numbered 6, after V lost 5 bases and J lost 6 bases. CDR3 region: CASREQGAGNSPLHF. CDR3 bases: TGCGCCAGCAGAGAACAGGGGGCAGGTAATTCACCCCTCCACTTT.

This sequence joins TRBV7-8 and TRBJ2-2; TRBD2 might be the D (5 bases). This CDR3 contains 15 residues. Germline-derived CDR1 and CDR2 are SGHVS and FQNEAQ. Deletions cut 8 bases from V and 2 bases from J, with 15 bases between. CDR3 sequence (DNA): TGTGCCAGCTCCCCGTTCCTAGCCAACACCGGGGAGCTGTTTTTT. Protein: CASSPFLANTGELFF.